Below are 20 T cell receptor beta chains sequenced from a single sample in a study of CD8 T cells in ankylosing spondylitis. Each CDR3 protein is one row after TCRdb ran MiXCR on the 5' RACE reads. This table has about 360,000 distinct CDR3 sequences, about 14% appearing once. Material: blood, either unsorted or a sorted T cell fraction (not recorded which). Receptor source: a male donor with ankylosing spondylitis or in good health (not recorded which).

The chain employs TRBV7-2 and TRBJ2-3, with 8 bases identical to TRBD2. Trimming cost V 5 bases and J 2 bases; bases outside gene matches: 6. The CDR3 extends over 15 amino acids. Germline loops: CDR1 SGHTA, CDR2 FQGNSA. DNA for the CDR3: TGTGCCAGCAGCATTAGCGGGGTACTCACAGATACGCAGTATTTT. Amino acids: CASSISGVLTDTQYF. Together with reference TRBV7-2 and TRBJ2-3, the CDR3 gives the full variable domain: GAGVSQSPSNKVTEKGKDVELRCDPISGHTALYWYRQSLGQGLEFLIYFQGNSAPDKSGLPSDRFSAERTGGSVSTLTIQRTQQEDSAVYLCASSISGVLTDTQYFGPGTRLTVL.

The chain employs TRBV11-2 and TRBJ1-2; TRBD1 is a possible D gene (6 bases). CDR1 and CDR2 (germline): SGHAT, FQNNGV. The length of the CDR3 is 13 residues. Between the trimmed V and J ends, which lost 4 bases and 3 bases, there was a span of 9 bases. The CDR3 DNA sequence: TGTGCCAGCAGCTCAGGGGAGGACTATGGCTACACCTTC. It is translated as CASSSGEDYGYTF.

The chain links TRBV10-3 to TRBJ1-1; D remains ambiguous. Germline V gives CDR1 ENHRY, CDR2 SYGVKD. The CDR3 runs 15 residues. V was cut by 7 bases and J by 1 base, with 16 bases left in between. CDR3: CAIKGQPLGNTEAFF. The CDR3 DNA reads as TGTGCCATCAAAGGTCAGCCCCTGGGGAACACTGAAGCTTTCTTT.

This chain links TRBV14 with TRBJ2-1, with 7 positions matching TRBD2. Losses at the gene ends were 1 base for V and 12 bases for J; bases not matched to a gene: 6. The CDR3 spans 13 residues. Germline CDR1 reads SGHDN; CDR2 reads FVKESK. The CDR3 sequence: CASSQASPGGQFF. For the CDR3, the DNA is TGTGCCAGCAGCCAAGCTTCCCCGGGGGGGCAGTTCTTC. Full variable domain (outside the CDR3, taken from reference TRBV14 and TRBJ2-1): EAGVTQFPSHSVIEKGQTVTLRCDPISGHDNLYWYRRVMGKEIKFLLHFVKESKQDESGMPNNRFLAERTGGTYSTLKVQPAELEDSGVYFCASSQASPGGQFFGPGTRLTVL.

This clonotype has just a few counts. The rearrangement uses TRBV3-1 and TRBJ1-2, with D possibly TRBD1 on 6 matching bases. V was shortened by 4 bases and J by 4 bases, with 10 bases between the two germline ends. The germline gives CDR1 LGHDT, CDR2 YNNKEL (reference sequence). The CDR3 has 13 amino acids. The CDR3 region has the DNA TGTGCCAGCAGCCCCCGGGGGCTCTATGGCTACACCTTC. The encoded protein is CASSPRGLYGYTF.

The J gene is TRBJ2-5, the V gene TRBV5-1; TRBD1 is a possible D gene (6 bases). CDR3 length equals 14 residues. Germline CDR1 SGHRS, CDR2 YFSETQ. V lost 3 bases and J 2 bases, leaving 11 bases between the germline ends. The DNA of the CDR3 is TGCGCCAGCAGCTCGGGACACCCGCAAGAGACCCAGTACTTC. Its protein is CASSSGHPQETQYF.

CDR3 residues: CASSPGTSVRLNEQFF. DNA of the CDR3: TGTGCCAGCAGCCCGGGGACCTCGGTTCGTCTCAATGAGCAGTTCTTC. V is TRBV7-2 and J is TRBJ2-1; D is perhaps TRBD1 or TRBD2 (5 bases each). The V end lost 5 bases, the J end lost 6 bases, and 20 bases lay between the germline ends. Per the germline V gene, CDR1 is SGHTA and CDR2 is FQGNSA. This CDR3 has 16 amino acids.

The gene calls are TRBV3-1 and TRBJ2-7, with TRBD2 matching over 7 bases. Germline CDR1 LGHDT, CDR2 YNNKEL (reference sequence). The CDR3 has 15 amino acids. J gave up 6 bases and V 3 bases, and 11 bases lay outside the gene matches. CDR3: CASSHASTSPREQYF. For the CDR3, the DNA is TGTGCCAGCAGCCATGCGTCGACTAGCCCGCGCGAGCAGTACTTC.

This clonotype occurred a few times. The genes are TRBV7-2 and TRBJ2-3; 8 nucleotides match TRBD2. The V segment lost 0 bases and the J segment 3 bases; nucleotides outside the gene matches: 5. Germline-derived CDR1 and CDR2 are SGHTA and FQGNSA. The CDR3 consists of 16 residues. The CDR3 bases are TGTGCCAGCAGCTTAGCTAGCGGGGCAGGGACAGATACGCAGTATTTT. Translation: CASSLASGAGTDTQYF.

This clonotype was detected once. The chain carries TRBV12-3 or TRBV12-4 and TRBJ1-1; D gene unclear. The CDR3 has 15 residues. The V end was cut by 5 bases, the J end by 1 base, with 14 bases between. CDR3 in amino acids: CASSRPGFRNTEAFF. The CDR3 nucleotides read TGTGCCAGCAGTCGACCCGGTTTCCGGAACACTGAAGCTTTCTTT.

This clonotype was found a few times. The chain joins TRBV12-3 or TRBV12-4 to TRBJ2-7; no firm D call. This CDR3 region has 14 residues. Trimming took off 7 bases at V and 0 bases at J, with 13 bases between the two ends. CDR3 coding DNA: TGTGCCAGCACCACTATGGGTGCCTCCTACGAGCAGTACTTC. This encodes CASTTMGASYEQYF.

This clonotype has a handful of counts. The V call is TRBV11-2, the J call TRBJ2-7, with TRBD2 matching 10 bases. Germline V gene sequence: CDR1 SGHAT, CDR2 FQNNGV. This CDR3 is built from 15 residues. Trimming removed 3 bases from V and 5 bases from J; junction bases left unmatched: 7. The CDR3, as DNA: TGTGCCAGCAGCTTTCGCGGACTAGCGGAGGACGAGCAGTACTTC. It yields the protein CASSFRGLAEDEQYF.

This clonotype was seen ten or more times. The chain links TRBV29-1 to TRBJ2-3, with 9 bases aligning to TRBD2. The CDR3 sequence is 13 residues long. CDR1 is SQVTM, CDR2 ANQGSEA, per germline. The junction had 6 bases not matched to a gene; V was cut back by 7 bases and J by 4 bases. As DNA, the CDR3 is TGCAGCGCCCGAGCGGGGGGCTCAGATACGCAGTATTTT. This gives the protein CSARAGGSDTQYF.

This chain joins TRBV4-1 and TRBJ1-1; D is possibly TRBD1 (5 bases). CDR3 length: 13 residues. Germline-derived CDR1 and CDR2 are MGHRA and YSYEKL. V was trimmed by 3 bases and J by 4 bases, leaving 9 bases between them. Written as DNA, the CDR3 is TGCGCCAGCAGCCAGGGGGTGCGCACTGAAGCTTTCTTT. Its protein product is CASSQGVRTEAFF.

This clonotype has ten or more counts. The chain recombines TRBV7-9 with TRBJ2-7; 9 bases are a match to TRBD2. This CDR3 spans 13 amino acids. V lost 8 bases to trimming and J lost 3 bases; unmatched junction nucleotides: 5. Germline V gene sequence: CDR1 SEHNR, CDR2 FQNEAQ (reference sequence). This chain's CDR3 is CASGAGGVYEQYF. CDR3 DNA sequence: TGTGCCAGCGGTGCGGGAGGGGTCTACGAGCAGTACTTC.

The V call is TRBV20-1, the J call TRBJ2-4; 12 bases line up with TRBD2. The V segment lost 3 bases and the J segment 0 bases; nucleotides outside the gene matches: 0. CDR1 is DFQATT and CDR2 is SNEGSKA in the germline V gene (reference sequence). The CDR3 consists of 15 residues. The CDR3 protein is CSARTSGGAKNIQYF. The CDR3 coding sequence is TGCAGTGCTAGGACTAGCGGGGGAGCCAAAAACATTCAGTACTTC.

The rearrangement joins TRBV6-2 or TRBV6-3 to TRBJ2-3, with 8 positions matching TRBD2. V lost 8 bases, J lost 0 bases, and 10 bases stayed unmatched. Germline loops: CDR1 MNHEY, CDR2 SVGEGT. CDR3 size: 16 residues. Here the CDR3 reads CASRLSGAPSTDTQYF. CDR3 nucleotides: TGTGCCAGCCGTCTTAGCGGGGCCCCTAGCACAGATACGCAGTATTTT.

CDR3 protein: CASSLGQGSEQYF. The CDR3, as DNA: TGCGCCAGCAGCTTGGGACAGGGTTCCGAGCAGTACTTC. V gene TRBV5-1 combines with J gene TRBJ2-7; 7 positions agree with TRBD1. The V segment lost 0 bases and the J segment 6 bases; nucleotides outside the gene matches: 3. Germline V gene data show CDR1 as SGHRS and CDR2 as YFSETQ. The CDR3 extends over 13 amino acids.

The chain couples TRBV4-1 to TRBJ2-2; D is undetermined. Germline values: CDR1 MGHRA, CDR2 YSYEKL. Deletions cut 9 bases from V and 5 bases from J, with 16 bases between. This CDR3 has 14 residues. The CDR3 is CASQELRRTGELFF. The CDR3 DNA sequence: TGCGCCAGTCAGGAGTTAAGGCGGACCGGGGAGCTGTTTTTT.

The V call is TRBV2, the J call TRBJ1-6; unclear D gene. The ends were cut back, 6 bases at V and 10 bases at J, with 4 bases in the middle. The CDR3 extends over 10 amino acids. CDR1 is SNHLY and CDR2 is FYNNEI in the germline V gene. The CDR3 sequence is CASSVSPLHF. DNA of the CDR3: TGTGCCAGCAGCGTGTCACCCCTCCACTTT.